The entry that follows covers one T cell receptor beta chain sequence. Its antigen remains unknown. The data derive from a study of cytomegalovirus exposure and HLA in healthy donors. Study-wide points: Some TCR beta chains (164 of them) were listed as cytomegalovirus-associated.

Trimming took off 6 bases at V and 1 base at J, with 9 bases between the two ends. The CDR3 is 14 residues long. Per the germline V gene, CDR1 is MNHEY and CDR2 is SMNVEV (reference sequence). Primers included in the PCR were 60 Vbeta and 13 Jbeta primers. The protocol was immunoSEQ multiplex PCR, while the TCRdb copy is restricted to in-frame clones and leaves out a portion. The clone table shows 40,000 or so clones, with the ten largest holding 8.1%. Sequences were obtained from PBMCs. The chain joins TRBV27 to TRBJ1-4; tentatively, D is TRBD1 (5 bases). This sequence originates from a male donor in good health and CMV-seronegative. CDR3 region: CASSDGQTNEKLFF. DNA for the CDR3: TGTGCCAGCAGCGACGGACAAACTAATGAAAAACTGTTTTTT. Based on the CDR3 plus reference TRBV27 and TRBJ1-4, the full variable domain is EAQVTQNPRYLITVTGKKLTVTCSQNMNHEYMSWYRQDPGLGLRQIYYSMNVEVTDKGDVPEGYKVSRKEKRNFPLILESPSPNQTSLYFCASSDGQTNEKLFFGSGTQLSVL.